The 12 T cell receptor beta chains below were found in one sample sequenced in a study of regulatory T cells in long-lasting Graves disease. Time point defined: persistent/refractory GD, antithyroid drugs over 5 years with positive TRAb. Scientists built the TCR library using RNA that was extracted from PBMCs. Library construction for TCR beta used iRepertoire HTBI primers and Arm-PCR of CDR3 regions. TCRdb passed the multiplex PCR reads through MiXCR, listing each CDR3 protein once. The sample has roughly 490,000 distinct CDR3 sequences, approximately 22% seen once. Sequenced material: peripheral blood mononuclear cells (PBMCs), taken when the disease was refractory, from a patient treated with antithyroid drugs. The receptor set was obtained from a female donor with Graves disease.

With regard to this clonotype: Being one base from a much bigger clone, this may be a read error. The chain combines TRBV28 with TRBJ1-1, with D uncertain. V lost 3 bases and J 7 bases, leaving 12 bases between the germline ends. The length of the CDR3 is 13 residues. In germline, CDR1 is MDHEN, CDR2 SYDVKM. The DNA for the CDR3 is TGTGCCAGCAGTTTTGGAGCGTTCGGTGAAGCTTTCTTT. This sequence encodes CASSFGAFGEAFF.

The chain couples TRBV19 to TRBJ2-7; TRBD2 is a possible D gene (5 bases). Trimming removed 8 bases at V and 7 bases at J, with 18 bases between. The CDR3 contains 13 residues. The germline CDR1 and CDR2 sequences are LNHDA and SQIVND (reference sequence). The CDR3 region has the DNA TGTGCCAGTTCTGACTATGCACTCGGGGAGCAGTACTTC. Amino acids: CASSDYALGEQYF. Drawing the rest from reference TRBV19 and TRBJ2-7, the complete variable domain is DGGITQSPKYLFRKEGQNVTLSCEQNLNHDAMYWYRQDPGQGLRLIYYSQIVNDFQKGDIAEGYSVSREKKESFPLTVTSAQKNPTAFYLCASSDYALGEQYFGPGTRLTVT.

This clonotype occurred a few times. The chain links TRBV7-9 to TRBJ2-7, with 7 bases lining up with TRBD1. Germline V gene sequence: CDR1 SEHNR, CDR2 FQNEAQ (reference sequence). J lost 2 bases, V lost 1 base, and 8 bases had no gene match. The CDR3 loop spans 16 amino acids. CDR3 DNA sequence: TGTGCCAGCAGCTTAGGAAGACAGGGAAACCCCTACGAGCAGTACTTC. Amino acids: CASSLGRQGNPYEQYF.

In this sample, this clonotype turned up many times. The chain recombines TRBV20-1 with TRBJ1-1; 7 nucleotides line up with TRBD1. Germline lookup yields CDR1 DFQATT and CDR2 SNEGSKA (reference sequence). CDR3 length equals 14 residues. V shed 7 bases and J 1 base; nucleotides not matched to a gene: 9. The CDR3 DNA is TGCAGTGTCCCAGGGAGGGGGCAGAACACTGAAGCTTTCTTT. Translated: CSVPGRGQNTEAFF.

This clonotype was observed a handful of times. The genes are TRBV5-6 and TRBJ1-1; D ambiguous. The CDR3 spans 16 residues. Germline CDR1 is SGHDT and CDR2 is YYEEEE. Trimming removed 0 bases at V and 0 bases at J, with 12 bases between. The CDR3 is CASSLVGGIMNTEAFF. CDR3 in DNA: TGTGCCAGCAGCTTGGTAGGCGGAATAATGAACACTGAAGCTTTCTTT.

This chain links TRBV4-3 with TRBJ2-7; weak D call: TRBD1 (5 bases). V lost 4 bases and J 3 bases, leaving 16 bases between the germline ends. This CDR3 comprises 15 residues. Germline V gene lookup returns CDR1 LGHNA and CDR2 YSLEER. As DNA, the CDR3 is TGCGCCAGCAGCCCCGGGTGGGGCCTTAACTACGAGCAGTACTTC. Translation gives CASSPGWGLNYEQYF.

In its sample, this clonotype was seen many times. This sequence joins TRBV6-1 and TRBJ2-7, with a tentative D call TRBD1 (5 bases). The length of the CDR3 is 13 residues. The germline V gene has CDR1 MNHNS and CDR2 SASEGT. V was trimmed by 5 bases and J by 1 base, leaving 9 bases between them. This CDR3 reads CASSTQGSYEQYF. CDR3 nucleotides: TGTGCCAGCAGTACTCAGGGTTCCTACGAGCAGTACTTC.

V and J are TRBV7-9 and TRBJ1-3; D gene uncertain. The CDR3 has 15 residues. Germline CDR1 SEHNR, CDR2 FQNEAQ (reference sequence). The V end was cut by 1 base, the J end by 0 bases, with 7 bases between. The CDR3 nucleotides read TGTGCCAGCAGCTTAGACCGGATCTCTGGAAACACCATATATTTT. Translating it yields CASSLDRISGNTIYF.

This clonotype occurred many times. The chain couples TRBV2 to TRBJ2-7; weak D call: TRBD2 (6 bases). The V gene's germline CDR1 is SNHLY and CDR2 FYNNEI. Trimming took off 6 bases at V and 5 bases at J, with 14 bases between the two ends. This CDR3 has 13 residues. The CDR3 region is CASSSGLLDEQYF. The CDR3 coding sequence is TGTGCCAGCAGCAGCGGGCTCCTGGACGAGCAGTACTTC.

This clonotype was counted between two and nine times. J is TRBJ1-4 and V is TRBV9; D is uncertain. Germline V gene sequence: CDR1 SGDLS, CDR2 YYNGEE. V lost 0 bases and J 8 bases, leaving 8 bases between the germline ends. This CDR3 comprises 13 residues. Here the CDR3 reads CASSVGPGEKLFF. The DNA of the CDR3 is TGTGCCAGCAGCGTAGGACCGGGGGAAAAACTGTTTTTT.

Points on this clonotype: A far larger clone is only one base removed, so a read error is likely. J is TRBJ1-1 and V is TRBV10-3, with D possibly matching TRBD1 (5 bases). The CDR3 totals 13 residues. Germline V gene data show CDR1 as ENHRY and CDR2 as SYGVKD. The DNA of the CDR3 is TGTGCCAGCAGTTACTCAGGGAACACTGGAGCTTTCTTT. Its translation: CASSYSGNTGAFF.

The table lists this clonotype with many counts. The V call is TRBV11-2, the J call TRBJ1-4; possible D gene TRBD1, 5 bases. CDR3 size: 15 residues. The germline V and J ends were trimmed by 1 base and 6 bases, with 12 bases remaining between them. Germline CDR1 SGHAT, CDR2 FQNNGV. The CDR3 protein is CASSLVETVYEKLFF. The CDR3 DNA reads TGTGCCAGCAGCTTAGTCGAGACAGTATATGAAAAACTGTTTTTT.